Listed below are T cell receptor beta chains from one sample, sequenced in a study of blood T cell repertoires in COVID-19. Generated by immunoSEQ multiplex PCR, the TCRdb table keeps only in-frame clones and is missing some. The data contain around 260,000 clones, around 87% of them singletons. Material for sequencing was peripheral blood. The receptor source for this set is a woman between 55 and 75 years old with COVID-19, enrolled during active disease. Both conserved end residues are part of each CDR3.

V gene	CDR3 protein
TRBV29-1	CSVEREFEQFF
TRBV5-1	CASSHAVSSIEQFF
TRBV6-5	CASRMDRGSNYGYTF
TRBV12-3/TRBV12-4	CASTGGTNEKLFF
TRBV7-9	CASSHYRAGANVLTF
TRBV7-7	CASSLHSIRAGTQYF
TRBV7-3	CASSLDRPSTGELFF
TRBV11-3	CASSSGLAGVEEQYF
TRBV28	CASNPSGQTSTDTQYF
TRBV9	CASSGTSGKSGELFF
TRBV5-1	CASSLTTSGTNEQFF
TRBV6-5	CASRRTRDYGYTF
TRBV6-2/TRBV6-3	CASSETGTIPTGELFF
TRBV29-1	CSVRENYGYTF
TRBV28	CASSPPEGVYEQYF
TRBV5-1	CASSLGGGNGYTF
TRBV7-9	CASSRRTSGGGQETQYF
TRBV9	CASSGRQGNYYGYTF
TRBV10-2	CASSLGTGREKLFF
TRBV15	CATSRVSGSYNEQFF
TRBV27	CASGGASGPSGTQYF
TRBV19	CASSRTHRGRSTGELFF
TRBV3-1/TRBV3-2	CASSPQTGGTGNTIYF
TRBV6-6	CASSSKGWDTGELFF
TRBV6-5	CASRGQVFSYNEQFF
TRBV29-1	CSVEDLVGLAGGADTQYF
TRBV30	CAWSVGTGVRNTEAFF
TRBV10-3	CAISDPTGHNEQFF
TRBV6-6	CASSYQGSRTEAFF
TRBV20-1	CSASQGSTYEQYF
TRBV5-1	CASRDKGQDLTEAFF
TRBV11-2	CASSPRTDLGGYTF
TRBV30	CAWRGRGEQYF
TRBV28	CATTRDMNTEAFF
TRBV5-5	CASSSLAGGFTDTQYF
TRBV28	CASSSLGTSGLYQETQYF
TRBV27	CASSGQGVVGELFF
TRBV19	CASREHSGPGELFF
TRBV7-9	CASSRLAGGAHRGQETQYF
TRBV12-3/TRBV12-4	CASSSQGSGYTF
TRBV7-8	CASSKNRDRGFNEQFF
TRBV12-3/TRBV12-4	CASSSQGWEGYTF
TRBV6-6	CASSYPPSVNTGELFF
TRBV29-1	CSYRGTGNSNQPQHF
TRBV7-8	CASSYSDRGGWEKLFF
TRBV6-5	CASQGPGGTEAFF
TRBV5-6	CASAQTGNYGYTF
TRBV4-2	CASRGRDTVTDTQYF
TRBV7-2	CASSLSGTLGQGKRTEAFF
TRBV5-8	CASRPGLAAYNEQFF
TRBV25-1	CASSPYRENNSPLHF
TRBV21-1	CASSTPEGAGREVSYNEQFF
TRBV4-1	CASSQGGRERTLNEQFF
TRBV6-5	CATRPSGGTEAFF
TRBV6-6	CASTRTGTANQPQHF
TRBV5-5	CASSPGQDYGYTF